In its sample, the clone carrying this TCR beta chain was seen many times. What it binds is not known. Assay: immunoSEQ multiplex PCR; the TCRdb copy retains only in-frame clones and omits some. The sample includes about 300,000 clones, roughly 76% of them seen just once. This sample was included in a study of cytotoxic CD8 clonotypes in ibrutinib-treated CLL. Study background: After a median around 11 months on treatment (6 to 36), response samples were drawn.

Study-wide points: Higher circulating CD8+ T-cell counts strongly accompanied higher baseline clonality, above age-matched healthy donors. Clonality rose at ibrutinib response and fell back toward baseline at progression. On treatment, the uncommon public clonotypes contracted or remained stable.

The germline V gene encodes CDR1 MGHRA and CDR2 YSYEKL. The CDR3 spans 13 residues. The V end was cut by 3 bases, the J end by 3 bases, with 8 bases between. The clonotype originates from a human donor with chronic lymphocytic leukemia. The sequences come from PBMCs, collected at disease progression, from a patient treated with ibrutinib. The gene calls are TRBV4-1 and TRBJ1-1; tentatively, D is TRBD1 (6 bases). CDR3 nucleotides: TGCGCCAGCAGCCAGGGACACTACACTGAAGCTTTCTTT. Translating it yields CASSQGHYTEAFF.